This paragraph covers one T cell receptor (beta chain) sequence. Its matching antigen is unknown. Given a much more abundant clone one base away, this may be a read error. The source of the sample is a study of molecular identifiers for immune sequencing clone quantification. The study, taken as a whole, reports: Spiked TCR RNA from one Jurkat cell reportedly showed up when mixed among over 900,000 naive cells.

CDR1 and CDR2 from the germline V gene are MNHEY and SVGAGI. The CDR3 has 16 amino acids. A CD8+CD4-CCR7+CD45RA+ gate was used to sort naive CD8 T cells. Previously described methods and listed TCR primers were employed for the bulk TCR libraries. TCRdb recomputed calls from the PCR reads with MiXCR, one row per CDR3 protein. This repertoire shows tens of thousands of distinct CDR3 sequences, roughly 25% found once; its top ten account for less than 0.85%. This chain joins TRBV6-5 and TRBJ2-1, with 8 positions matching TRBD2. Sequences were obtained from naive CD8+ T cells from blood, with Jurkat cell RNA spiked in. Subset specified: FACS-sorted CD8+CD4-CCR7+CD45RA+ naive T cells. The clonotype originates from a human donor in good health. Some libraries in this study had Jurkat cell RNA spiked in. The CDR3 DNA sequence: TGTGCCAGCGGTTACGGTGTGCGGGGGGTAAACAATGAGCAGTTCTTC. Protein sequence: CASGYGVRGVNNEQFF.